The rows below give T cell receptor beta chains drawn from one sample of a study of cytomegalovirus exposure and HLA in healthy donors. Assay: immunoSEQ multiplex PCR; the TCRdb copy retains only in-frame clones and omits some. In the table there are about 250,000 clones, under 80% of which are singletons. The material sequenced was PBMCs. These receptors all come from a female donor in good health and CMV-seronegative. Both conserved end residues are trimmed from each CDR3. Fields, in order: J gene, CDR3 length, V gene, CDR3 protein.

>TRBJ2-1|14|TRBV28
ASSLDLLAGSREQF
>TRBJ2-7|13|TRBV5-1
ASSLVDIFSYEQY
>TRBJ2-1|18|TRBV6-4
ASSDPGVAGGATSYNEQF
>TRBJ2-1|13|TRBV30
ACLDTRGRTSGLF
>TRBJ2-5|16|TRBV11-2
ASSTRLGTSGSQETQY
>TRBJ2-5|13|TRBV5-1
ASSLLAGGQETQY
>TRBJ2-2|13|TRBV6-1
ASRRQGRNTGELF
>TRBJ2-4|14|TRBV13
ASSLEGQGTKNIQY
>TRBJ2-1|14|TRBV5-1
ASSSPPGLLDNEQF
>TRBJ2-1|14|TRBV6-6
ASTKGQGIVFNEQF
>TRBJ2-3|10|TRBV7-9
SSSSPGDTQY
>TRBJ2-5|12|TRBV7-6
ASSPGLRQETQY
>TRBJ2-7|13|TRBV9
ASSVAGGSPYEQY
>.|11|TRBV2
ASSPGHPYEQY
>TRBJ2-7|12|TRBV18
ASSQGVGSYEQY
>TRBJ2-1|13|TRBV2
ASSPDTYSYNEQF
>TRBJ1-6|13|TRBV11-3
ASSDTGGSNSPLH
>TRBJ2-7|12|TRBV5-4
ASSLEGQSKEQY
>TRBJ2-1|13|TRBV5-1
ASSFSRLALDEQF
>TRBJ2-5|14|TRBV5-1
ASSRGLAGVLETQY
>TRBJ1-1|11|TRBV5-6
ASSFGTGGDAF
>TRBJ2-7|11|TRBV10-2
ASSEATVYEQY
>TRBJ1-2|12|TRBV25-1
ASSAPGTDYGYT
>TRBJ1-2|11|TRBV5-5
ASSVDRAMSYT
>TRBJ2-5|13|TRBV7-9
ASSSRGRTQETQY
>TRBJ2-2|13|TRBV2
ASSPHAQITGELF
>TRBJ2-3|16|TRBV27
ASSLFPPGLDWTDTQY
>TRBJ2-6|13|TRBV4-1
ASSQDRSGANVLT
>TRBJ2-6|18|TRBV1
TSSQVEQSSKKSGANVLT
>TRBJ2-7|13|TRBV28
ARDDLAGSIYEQY
>TRBJ2-7|12|TRBV27
ASSLDSLGSEQY
>TRBJ2-7|12|TRBV6-1
ASGLMTETYEQY
>TRBJ1-3|17|TRBV4-1
ASSQPGQQSKLSGNTIY
>TRBJ1-2|12|TRBV6-1
ASSEAPGNYGYT
>TRBJ2-7|13|TRBV6-1
ASSEYRGNSYEQY
>.|12|TRBV5-6
ASSLAAGGPEQY
>TRBJ2-2|10|TRBV6-4
ASSARDGELF
>TRBJ2-3|13|TRBV10-3
AISEVGGGPDTQY
>TRBJ2-7|11|TRBV19
ASASQDIYEQY
>TRBJ1-2|13|TRBV7-2
ASSSHAFGEGGYT
>TRBJ2-7|11|TRBV5-1
ASSPDRGYEQY
>TRBJ2-2|14|TRBV11-3
ASSLDRWEGAGELF
>TRBJ2-7|11|TRBV27
ASSRSLGYEQY
>TRBJ2-7|14|TRBV14
ASSPTILAGGHEQY
>TRBJ2-1|13|TRBV9
ASSVGAFDRGEQF
>TRBJ1-2|14|TRBV5-1
ASSHTQGLTNYGYT
>TRBJ2-5|11|TRBV29-1
SVGQAHEQTQY
>TRBJ2-7|9|TRBV20-1
STYGGYEQY
>TRBJ2-7|13|TRBV18
ASSLAGAATYEQY
>TRBJ1-6|12|TRBV30
AWSVHRAGSPLH
>TRBJ2-1|10|TRBV18
ASSPRSNEQF
>TRBJ2-7|13|TRBV7-9
ASSLDGGAGHEQY
>TRBJ2-7|13|TRBV5-1
ASSLVRGPLYEQY